These 18 T cell receptor beta chains came from one sample sequenced in a study of cytomegalovirus exposure and HLA in healthy donors. The study ran its PCR with 60 Vbeta and 13 Jbeta primers. Profiling relied on immunoSEQ multiplex PCR, and the TCRdb table lists in-frame clones only, not all of them. This table holds about 220,000 clones, approximately 83% found once. The sample was PBMCs. All receptors derive from a boy between 2 and 10 years old in good health and CMV-seronegative.

The chain links TRBV5-1 to TRBJ1-1; 9 bases are a match to TRBD1. CDR1 and CDR2 (germline): SGHRS, YFSETQ. Unmatched junction bases numbered 6, after V lost 3 bases and J lost 3 bases. The CDR3 loop spans 15 amino acids. The CDR3 here is CASSWWDREDTEAFF. The CDR3 DNA reads TGCGCCAGCAGCTGGTGGGACAGGGAGGACACTGAAGCTTTCTTT.

The sample holds a few counts of this clone. The chain has TRBV6-6 and TRBJ2-7; 8 nucleotides align to TRBD1. After removal of 7 bases from V and 3 bases from J, the junction contained 5 bases not matched to a gene. This CDR3 region has 13 residues. The germline CDR1 and CDR2 sequences are MNHNY and SVGAGI (reference sequence). CDR3 DNA: TGTGCCAGCACAGGACAGGGAGTCTACGAGCAGTACTTC. Translation: CASTGQGVYEQYF.

The CDR3 is CASSPSGGTDTQYF. In DNA, the CDR3 is TGTGCCAGCTCACCTTCAGGGGGCACAGATACGCAGTATTTT. V usage is TRBV18 and J usage is TRBJ2-3; tentative D call: TRBD1 (6 bases). The CDR3 is 14 amino acids. The germline V gene encodes CDR1 KGHSH and CDR2 LQKENI. V gave up 3 bases and J gave up 1 base, with 8 bases separating them.

J is TRBJ2-3 and V is TRBV2; 14 bases map to TRBD2. Trimming at V came to 3 bases and at J to 5 bases, leaving 7 bases not matched to a gene. The CDR3 contains 17 residues. CDR1 and CDR2 (germline): SNHLY, FYNNEI. The CDR3 region is CASSDALGLAGVDTQYF. Written as DNA, the CDR3 is TGTGCCAGCAGTGACGCGCTGGGACTAGCGGGAGTAGATACGCAGTATTTT.

J is TRBJ1-1 and V is TRBV28; a weak D match, TRBD1 (6 bases). The germline V and J ends were trimmed by 10 bases and 2 bases, with 11 bases remaining between them. From germline, CDR1 is MDHEN and CDR2 SYDVKM. The CDR3 covers 12 residues. The CDR3 DNA follows: TGTGCCATCCGGGACATTAACACTGAAGCTTTCTTT. This gives the protein CAIRDINTEAFF. Supplemented by reference TRBV28 and TRBJ1-1, the full variable domain reads DVKVTQSSRYLVKRTGEKVFLECVQDMDHENMFWYRQDPGLGLRLIYFSYDVKMKEKGDIPEGYSVSREKKERFSLILESASTNQTSMYLCAIRDINTEAFFGQGTRLTVV.

The chain carries TRBV11-2 and TRBJ2-7; D is unclear. The CDR3 has 11 residues. Germline-derived CDR1 and CDR2 are SGHAT and FQNNGV. The V end was cut by 3 bases, the J end by 4 bases, with 4 bases between. The CDR3 DNA is TGTGCCAGCAGCTTTAGTTACGAGCAGTACTTC. Protein: CASSFSYEQYF. The complete variable domain, with remaining parts taken from reference TRBV11-2 and TRBJ2-7, reads EAGVAQSPRYKIIEKRQSVAFWCNPISGHATLYWYQQILGQGPKLLIQFQNNGVVDDSQLPKDRFSAERLKGVDSTLKIQPAKLEDSAVYLCASSFSYEQYFGPGTRLTVT.

This clone has only one observation. The CDR3 nucleotides read TGTGCCAGCAGCTACCTGACTAGCCAGGGGTACAATGAGCAGTTCTTC. It translates to CASSYLTSQGYNEQFF. The chain uses TRBV5-4 and TRBJ2-1; D may be TRBD2 (7 bases). The V gene's germline CDR1 is SGHNT and CDR2 YYREEE (reference sequence). This CDR3 is built from 16 residues. V was clipped by 3 bases and J by 4 bases, with 17 bases between them.

This clone showed up just once. The junction departs from germline at one end; a sequencing error may be responsible. The rearrangement joins TRBV5-1 to TRBJ2-7; D is undetermined. From germline, CDR1 is SGHRS and CDR2 YFSETQ. CDR3 length equals 13 residues. The CDR3 DNA sequence: TGCGCCCGCAGCGTACAGAGCTCCTACGAGCAGTACTTC. Protein sequence: CARSVQSSYEQYF. Full variable domain (remainder filled in from reference TRBV5-1 and TRBJ2-7): KAGVTQTPRYLIKTRGQQVTLSCSPISGHRSVSWYQQTPGQGLQFLFEYFSETQRNKGNFPGRFSGRQFSNSRSEMNVSTLELGDSALYLCARSVQSSYEQYFGPGTRLTVT.

This chain joins TRBV5-5 and TRBJ2-1; the D gene is possibly TRBD2 (7 bases). CDR3 length: 16 amino acids. Trimming pared 3 bases from V and 2 bases from J, leaving 15 bases between. The germline V gene has CDR1 SGHKS and CDR2 YYEKEE (reference sequence). Written as DNA, the CDR3 is TGTGCCAGCAGCTCCGCCGGGGGGCAGGCCTACAATGAGCAGTTCTTC. Translated: CASSSAGGQAYNEQFF.

Regarding this clone: Because the CDR3 is missing its conserved closing phenylalanine or tryptophan, this is likely a read error. The gene calls are TRBV5-1 and TRBJ2-6; TRBD1 aligns across 8 bases. There are 16 residues in the CDR3. Germline V gene data show CDR1 as SGHRS and CDR2 as YFSETQ. V was pared by 1 base and J by 9 bases, with 9 bases of the junction left unmatched. The CDR3 region has the DNA TGCGCCAGCAGCTTGTACTCCGGACAGGGCGTCAACGTCCTGACTGTC. Translated: CASSLYSGQGVNVLTV.

The CDR3 sequence: CASSLEWGLAVEQYF. The CDR3 DNA sequence: TGTGCCAGCAGCTTGGAGTGGGGACTAGCTGTCGAGCAGTACTTC. This chain joins TRBV5-6 and TRBJ2-7, with 9 bases lining up with TRBD2. The CDR3 is 15 amino acids. Germline V gives CDR1 SGHDT, CDR2 YYEEEE. V was pared by 0 bases and J by 6 bases, with 7 bases of the junction left unmatched.

This rearrangement joins TRBV5-1 to TRBJ2-5; 10 nucleotides line up with TRBD1. V gave up 8 bases and J gave up 7 bases; unmatched junction bases: 20. The CDR3 extends over 17 amino acids. Germline V CDR1 and CDR2: SGHRS, YFSETQ. The CDR3 sequence: CARLNGVDRGTIGTQYF. In nucleotides, the CDR3 is TGCGCCAGACTAAATGGGGTGGACAGGGGGACTATTGGGACCCAGTACTTC.

The CDR3 region has the DNA TGTGCCAGCAGTGAAGCGGGACTGCGCGCTTATTTT. Translating gives CASSEAGLRAYF. The genes are TRBV6-1 and TRBJ2-3; tentative D call: TRBD2 (6 bases). The CDR3 covers 12 residues. Trimming pared 0 bases from V and 15 bases from J, leaving 13 bases between. Germline assignment: CDR1 MNHNS and CDR2 SASEGT.

The chain couples TRBV5-1 to TRBJ2-7; 13 nucleotides agree with TRBD2. J lost 6 bases, V lost 5 bases, and 5 bases had no gene match. The length of the CDR3 is 14 residues. Germline V gene lookup returns CDR1 SGHRS and CDR2 YFSETQ. The CDR3 sequence is CASSGTSGIIEQYF. CDR3 nucleotide sequence: TGCGCCAGCAGTGGGACTAGCGGGATAATCGAGCAGTACTTC.

This chain links TRBV19 with TRBJ1-6; the match to TRBD1 covers 9 bases. Per germline, CDR1 LNHDA and CDR2 SQIVND (reference sequence). Trimming cost V 8 bases and J 8 bases; bases outside gene matches: 7. The CDR3 loop spans 14 amino acids. For the CDR3, the DNA is TGTGCCAGTGCCCAGAGGACAGGGGATTCACCCCTCCACTTT. It yields the protein CASAQRTGDSPLHF. Full variable domain (missing parts from reference TRBV19 and TRBJ1-6): DGGITQSPKYLFRKEGQNVTLSCEQNLNHDAMYWYRQDPGQGLRLIYYSQIVNDFQKGDIAEGYSVSREKKESFPLTVTSAQKNPTAFYLCASAQRTGDSPLHFGNGTRLTVT.

This chain uses TRBV4-2 with TRBJ2-1; D is undetermined. The V and J ends lost 0 bases and 4 bases respectively, with 13 bases between them. CDR1 LGHNA and CDR2 YNFKEQ come from the germline V gene. The length of the CDR3 is 16 residues. CDR3 region: CASSQDRGVSYNEQFF. The DNA of the CDR3 is TGTGCCAGCAGCCAAGATAGAGGAGTTTCGTACAATGAGCAGTTCTTC.

The chain has TRBV25-1 and TRBJ2-1; D might be TRBD1 (6 bases). The CDR3 has 17 amino acids. The germline V and J ends were trimmed by 5 bases and 0 bases, with 17 bases remaining between them. The germline V gene has CDR1 MGHDK and CDR2 SYGVNS. CDR3 bases: TGTGCCAGCAGTCCCGACTTGGGGGCGAGCTCCTACAATGAGCAGTTCTTC. It codes for CASSPDLGASSYNEQFF.

The sample holds a few counts of this clone. The chain has TRBV4-1 and TRBJ2-3, with no clear D. The germline V gene encodes CDR1 MGHRA and CDR2 YSYEKL. Trimming pared 1 base from V and 2 bases from J, leaving 13 bases between. CDR3 length: 16 residues. CDR3 nucleotide sequence: TGCGCCAGCAGCCAAGTAGATATGGGCTTCACAGATACGCAGTATTTT. Translating it yields CASSQVDMGFTDTQYF.